This T cell receptor (beta chain) was sequenced during a study of cytomegalovirus exposure and HLA in healthy donors. Study as a whole: There were roughly 110 million unique TCR beta sequences, drawn from some 180 million T cells, in an earlier analysis. Study results and caveats: CMV antigen specificity of a few CMV-associated chains was confirmed in vitro.

Germline CDR1 is DFQATT and CDR2 is SNEGSKA (reference sequence). Trimming took 5 bases from V and 3 from J, leaving 7 bases between them. The CDR3 extends over 11 amino acids. As to this clone: The antigen is unknown.

Researchers ran the PCR with 60 Vbeta and 13 Jbeta primers. This table comes from immunoSEQ multiplex PCR, and its TCRdb copy is limited to in-frame clones, with some not included. The profile covers 95,000 to 120,000 clones, with over 65% appearing a single time and roughly 2.6% taken by the ten largest. The V and J genes are TRBV20-1 and TRBJ1-2; D is undetermined. The sample consisted of PBMCs. This clonotype was obtained from a woman aged 18-29 years in good health and CMV-seronegative. The CDR3 region is CSAEGHYGYTF. The CDR3 bases are TGCAGTGCTGAGGGCCACTATGGCTACACCTTC.